This TCR beta chain was sequenced during a study of T cell responses to AZD1222 COVID-19 vaccine. Overall study: Analysis merged second doses at about 4 or about 12 weeks.

Only in-frame clones appear in the TCRdb table, and some are missing; sequencing was by immunoSEQ multiplex PCR. The sample includes some 96,000 clones, roughly nine tenths seen only once; the top ten take around 2%. Broader study findings: CD4 TCRs associated with vaccination spanned spike, dominating at 160-218 and 743-854. Spike-specific TCR breadth and depth rose after two AZD1222 doses. The donor cohort was predominantly white British with a female majority, and clonal diversity may have been underestimated.

The CDR3 spans 13 residues. V was clipped by 6 bases and J by 1 base; unmatched bases: 2. Germline V CDR1 and CDR2: KGHSH, LQKENI. Notes on this clone: Its antigen is currently unknown.

The chain couples TRBV18 to TRBJ1-1; 7 nucleotides match TRBD1. The sequence was collected from an adult in good health. The material was peripheral blood, obtained on day 0 of AZD1222 vaccination. The CDR3 nucleotides read TGTGCCAGCTCGGACAGGAGGAACACTGAAGCTTTCTTT. The encoded protein is CASSDRRNTEAFF.